The source of this T cell receptor beta chain is a study of tumor-infiltrating lymphocytes in primary liver carcinoma. Study context: Donors had hepatocellular carcinoma or combined HCC and intrahepatic cholangiocarcinoma. Productive TCRbeta read counts per sample ran from roughly 3.5 to 7 million and were similar across tissue types.

CDR1 is MNHNY, CDR2 SVGAGI, per germline (reference sequence). The CDR3 has 12 residues. General observations from the study: Bulk samples went unsorted, so CD4+ and CD8+ repertoires were not compared. Paired tumor-adjacent and tumor-blood samples overlapped less than tumor region pairs did.

Remarks on this clonotype: Antigen unknown. Its ends do not fully match the called genes, so a read error is possible.

TCR beta cDNA was prepared out of roughly 450 ng total RNA by means of a constant-region primer. Slightly modified ARM-PCR with three nested multiplex PCR rounds yielded TCR beta libraries. A C-beta reverse primer was combined with TRBV1-TRBV30 forward primers in the first two PCR rounds, and each round had 10 cycles. TCRdb reanalysed the multiplex PCR reads using MiXCR and keeps one entry per CDR3 protein. The repertoire holds around 210,000 distinct CDR3 sequences, with less than 75% as singletons. In addition to blood RNA drawn from unsorted whole blood, germline DNA was extracted. The rearrangement joins TRBV6-6 to TRBJ2-3; D call uncertain. Sequencing was done on a sample of peripheral blood. The TCR was taken from a woman aged 55-69 years with primary liver carcinoma and hepatitis B virus infection. This CDR3 is CPSSLGTDTRYF. The CDR3 DNA sequence: TGTCCCAGCAGTTTGGGCACAGATACGCGGTATTTT.